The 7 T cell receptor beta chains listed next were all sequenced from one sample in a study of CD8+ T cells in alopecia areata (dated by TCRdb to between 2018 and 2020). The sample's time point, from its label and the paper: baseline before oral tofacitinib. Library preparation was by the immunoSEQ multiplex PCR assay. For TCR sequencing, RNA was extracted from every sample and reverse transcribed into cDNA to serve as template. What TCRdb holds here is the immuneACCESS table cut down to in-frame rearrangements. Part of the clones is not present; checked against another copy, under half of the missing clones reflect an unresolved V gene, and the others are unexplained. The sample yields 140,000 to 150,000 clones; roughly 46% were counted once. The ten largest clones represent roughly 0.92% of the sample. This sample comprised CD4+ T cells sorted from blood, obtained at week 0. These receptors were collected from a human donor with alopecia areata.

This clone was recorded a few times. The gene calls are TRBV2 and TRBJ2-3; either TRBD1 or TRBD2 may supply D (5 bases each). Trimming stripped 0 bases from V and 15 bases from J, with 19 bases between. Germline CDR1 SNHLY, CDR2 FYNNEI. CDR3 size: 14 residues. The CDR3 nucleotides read TGTGCCAGCAGTGAAGCGCGGCCACCGGGGCGGGTATATTTT. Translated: CASSEARPPGRVYF. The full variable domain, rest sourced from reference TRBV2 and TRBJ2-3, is EPEVTQTPSHQVTQMGQEVILRCVPISNHLYFYWYRQILGQKVEFLVSFYNNEISEKSEIFDDQFSVERPDGSNFTLKIRSTKLEDSAMYFCASSEARPPGRVYFGPGTRLTVL.

In DNA, the CDR3 is TGTGCCAGCAGATCTAGCGGGACCAACGAGCAGTACTTC. The encoded protein is CASRSSGTNEQYF. The V and J genes are TRBV2 and TRBJ2-7, with 9 bases aligning to TRBD2. V shed 6 bases, J shed 5 bases, and the junction held 5 bases outside the gene matches. CDR1 and CDR2 (germline): SNHLY, FYNNEI. The CDR3 consists of 13 residues.

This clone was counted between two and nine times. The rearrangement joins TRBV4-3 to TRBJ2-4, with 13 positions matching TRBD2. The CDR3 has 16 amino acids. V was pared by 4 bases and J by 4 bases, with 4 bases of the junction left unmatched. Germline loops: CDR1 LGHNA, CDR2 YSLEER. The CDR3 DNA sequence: TGCGCCAGCAGCCCAACGGGACTAGCGGGGAAAAACATTCAGTACTTC. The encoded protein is CASSPTGLAGKNIQYF.

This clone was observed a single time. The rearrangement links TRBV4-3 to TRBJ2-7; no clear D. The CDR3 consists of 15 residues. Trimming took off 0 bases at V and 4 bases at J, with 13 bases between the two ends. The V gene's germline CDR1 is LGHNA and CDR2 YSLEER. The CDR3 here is CASSQDGGPTYEQYF. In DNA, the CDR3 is TGCGCCAGCAGCCAAGATGGTGGGCCTACGTACGAGCAGTACTTC.

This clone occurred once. For the CDR3, the DNA is TGTGCCTGGAGTGGGACCTTCAATGAGCAGTTCTTC. Its translation is CAWSGTFNEQFF. The rearrangement links TRBV30 to TRBJ2-1; D unclear. Germline CDR1 and CDR2: GTSNPN and SVGIG (reference sequence). This CDR3 contains 12 residues. V was clipped by 1 base and J by 6 bases, with 7 bases between them.

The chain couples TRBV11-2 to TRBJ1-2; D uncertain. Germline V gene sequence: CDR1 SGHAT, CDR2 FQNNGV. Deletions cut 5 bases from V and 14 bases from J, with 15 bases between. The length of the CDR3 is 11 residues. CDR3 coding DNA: TGTGCCAGCAGCCCCCAGGACCGTAGGACCTTC. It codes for CASSPQDRRTF.

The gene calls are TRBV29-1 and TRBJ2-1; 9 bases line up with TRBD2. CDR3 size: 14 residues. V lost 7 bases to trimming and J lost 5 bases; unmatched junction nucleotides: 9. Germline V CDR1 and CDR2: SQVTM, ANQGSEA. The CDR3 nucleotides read TGCAGCGCAAGTGGTAGCGGGAGAGACAATGAGCAGTTCTTC. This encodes CSASGSGRDNEQFF.